A selection of T cell receptor beta chains follows, all from one sample in a study of cytomegalovirus exposure and HLA in healthy donors. Here immunoSEQ multiplex PCR was the method, and the copy in TCRdb shows in-frame clones only, minus some. The sample includes 110,000 or so clones, about 85% seen only once; the top ten take roughly 2%. The source material was PBMCs. These receptors were taken from a woman younger than 45 in good health and CMV-seronegative. CDR3s include the opening cysteine and the closing phenylalanine or tryptophan. A D gene is named only where the DNA matches it firmly. Some rows mark clone size as missing; the rest say once, few, many or name a class of expanded clone.

clone size: -
J gene: TRBJ1-1
D gene: TRBD1
V gene: TRBV11-2
CDR3 DNA: TGTGCCAGCAGCCAGGGGGTGGGCACTGAAGCTTTCTTT
CDR3 protein: CASSQGVGTEAFF

clone size: -
J gene: TRBJ2-1
D gene: TRBD1
V gene: TRBV13
CDR3 DNA: TGTGCCAGCAGCCCCCCCGGACAGGGGTACAATGAGCAGTTCTTC
CDR3 protein: CASSPPGQGYNEQFF

clone size: -
J gene: TRBJ2-7
D gene: TRBD2
V gene: TRBV7-9
CDR3 DNA: TGTGCCAGCAGCTCGGGGGGGGCTCCGTCAGACGAGCAGTACTTC
CDR3 protein: CASSSGGAPSDEQYF

clone size: -
J gene: TRBJ2-7
D gene: TRBD1
V gene: TRBV7-9
CDR3 DNA: TGTGCCAGCAGCCTAGGGACAGGGCGACTGGGTGAGCAGTACTTC
CDR3 protein: CASSLGTGRLGEQYF

clone size: -
J gene: TRBJ2-7
D gene: TRBD1
V gene: TRBV5-8
CDR3 DNA: TGTGCCAGCAGCTTCGACAGGGGGTACTCCTACGAGCAGTACTTC
CDR3 protein: CASSFDRGYSYEQYF

clone size: -
J gene: TRBJ1-6
D gene: TRBD1
V gene: TRBV5-4
CDR3 DNA: TGTGCCAGCAGCTCCTCCGGGACAGGCCCTTCACCCCTCCACTTT
CDR3 protein: CASSSSGTGPSPLHF

clone size: -
J gene: TRBJ2-7
D gene: -
V gene: TRBV19
CDR3 DNA: TGTGCCAGTAGTATAGGGGCTACCTACGAGCAGTACTTC
CDR3 protein: CASSIGATYEQYF

clone size: -
J gene: TRBJ1-1
D gene: TRBD1
V gene: TRBV7-2
CDR3 DNA: TGTGCCAGCAGCTTACTAGGGGGCTGGAACACTGAAGCTTTCTTT
CDR3 protein: CASSLLGGWNTEAFF

clone size: -
J gene: TRBJ1-1
D gene: TRBD1
V gene: TRBV11-3
CDR3 DNA: TGTGCCAGCAGCACCCACAGGGGGCAAGCTTTCTTT
CDR3 protein: CASSTHRGQAFF

clone size: -
J gene: TRBJ2-7
D gene: -
V gene: TRBV6-6
CDR3 DNA: TGTGCCAGCAGTTCCCGACAATTAGTAGACGAGCAGTACTTC
CDR3 protein: CASSSRQLVDEQYF

clone size: few
J gene: TRBJ1-6
D gene: -
V gene: TRBV19
CDR3 DNA: TGTGCCAGTAGTCCCGGGCAGGGAGGGAATTCACCCCTCCACTTT
CDR3 protein: CASSPGQGGNSPLHF

clone size: once
J gene: TRBJ1-2
D gene: TRBD1
V gene: TRBV28
CDR3 DNA: TGTGCCAGCAAGACCGACAGGGGGAACTATGGCTACACCTTC
CDR3 protein: CASKTDRGNYGYTF

clone size: -
J gene: TRBJ2-7
D gene: -
V gene: TRBV7-8
CDR3 DNA: TGTGCCAGCAGCTTAGGACGGAGAGGCCCTGGCGAGCAGTACTTC
CDR3 protein: CASSLGRRGPGEQYF

clone size: -
J gene: TRBJ1-2
D gene: TRBD1
V gene: TRBV4-3
CDR3 DNA: TGCGCCAGCAGCCAAGTCAGCACAGGGGGCCTCTATGGCTACACCTTC
CDR3 protein: CASSQVSTGGLYGYTF

clone size: -
J gene: TRBJ2-7
D gene: -
V gene: TRBV7-2
CDR3 DNA: TGTGCCAGCAGCTTAGCGGGCACCTCCTACGAGCAGTACTTC
CDR3 protein: CASSLAGTSYEQYF

clone size: -
J gene: TRBJ2-3
D gene: -
V gene: TRBV5-1
CDR3 DNA: TGCGCCAGCAGCCTCACAGATACGCAGTATTTT
CDR3 protein: CASSLTDTQYF

clone size: -
J gene: TRBJ1-6
D gene: TRBD1
V gene: TRBV11-2
CDR3 DNA: TGTGCCAGCAGCTTTGGCCAGGGGGAGTCACCCCTCCACTTT
CDR3 protein: CASSFGQGESPLHF

clone size: -
J gene: TRBJ2-5
D gene: -
V gene: TRBV5-1
CDR3 DNA: TGCGCCAGCAGGTTACAAGAGACCCAGTACTTC
CDR3 protein: CASRLQETQYF

clone size: -
J gene: TRBJ1-2
D gene: -
V gene: TRBV6-1
CDR3 DNA: TGTGCCAGCAGTGGGGGCAGCTATGGCTACACCTTC
CDR3 protein: CASSGGSYGYTF

clone size: few
J gene: TRBJ2-3
D gene: -
V gene: TRBV7-2
CDR3 DNA: TGTGCCAGCAGCTACAGTGCAGATACGCAGTATTTT
CDR3 protein: CASSYSADTQYF

clone size: -
J gene: TRBJ1-3
D gene: -
V gene: TRBV19
CDR3 DNA: TGTGCCAGTAGGGACACCACGACCGGAAACACCATATATTTT
CDR3 protein: CASRDTTTGNTIYF

clone size: -
J gene: TRBJ2-2
D gene: TRBD1
V gene: TRBV12-5
CDR3 DNA: TGTGCTAGTGGTTTGGTTGTCCAGGGGGTCGTGAACACCGGGGAGCTGTTTTTT
CDR3 protein: CASGLVVQGVVNTGELFF

clone size: -
J gene: TRBJ1-1
D gene: -
V gene: TRBV13
CDR3 DNA: TGTGCCAGCAGCCCAGCAGGGATCGCAGCTTTCTTT
CDR3 protein: CASSPAGIAAFF

clone size: -
J gene: TRBJ2-5
D gene: -
V gene: TRBV5-4
CDR3 DNA: TGTGCCAGCAGCTTACTCCGAGGAGAGACCCAGTACTTC
CDR3 protein: CASSLLRGETQYF

clone size: -
J gene: TRBJ2-1
D gene: TRBD2
V gene: TRBV6-5
CDR3 DNA: TGTGCCAGCAACGGACTAGCGGGGGGTAATGAGCAGTTCTTC
CDR3 protein: CASNGLAGGNEQFF

clone size: -
J gene: TRBJ2-3
D gene: TRBD2
V gene: TRBV25-1
CDR3 DNA: TGTGCCAGCAGTAAGGGACTAGCGGGGGGGAAAGATACGCAGTATTTT
CDR3 protein: CASSKGLAGGKDTQYF

clone size: -
J gene: TRBJ2-3
D gene: TRBD1
V gene: TRBV30
CDR3 DNA: TGTGCCTGGAGTGTACAGGGGGCAGATACGCAGTATTTT
CDR3 protein: CAWSVQGADTQYF

clone size: once
J gene: TRBJ2-1
D gene: -
V gene: TRBV5-4
CDR3 DNA: TGTGCCAGCAGCAAAACAGGGTTCAATGAGCAGTTCTTC
CDR3 protein: CASSKTGFNEQFF

clone size: -
J gene: TRBJ2-5
D gene: -
V gene: TRBV28
CDR3 DNA: TGTGCCAGCAGCCCGTACCAAGAGACCCAGTACTTC
CDR3 protein: CASSPYQETQYF

clone size: -
J gene: TRBJ2-7
D gene: TRBD2
V gene: TRBV5-5
CDR3 DNA: TGTGCCAGCAGCTGGCTAGCGGGGGGCCTTGCCTACGAGCAGTACTTC
CDR3 protein: CASSWLAGGLAYEQYF

clone size: -
J gene: TRBJ2-3
D gene: -
V gene: TRBV7-8
CDR3 DNA: TGTGCCAGCAGCCCCGCCTGGGGCAGGCACACAGATACGCAGTATTTT
CDR3 protein: CASSPAWGRHTDTQYF

clone size: -
J gene: TRBJ2-1
D gene: -
V gene: TRBV9
CDR3 DNA: TGTGCCAGCAGCGTTCTCTCGGGGGAGCAGTTCTTC
CDR3 protein: CASSVLSGEQFF

clone size: -
J gene: TRBJ2-3
D gene: TRBD1
V gene: TRBV11-2
CDR3 DNA: TGTGCCAGCAGCCAAGGGGGACAGGTTGATACGCAGTATTTT
CDR3 protein: CASSQGGQVDTQYF

clone size: -
J gene: TRBJ2-5
D gene: TRBD2
V gene: TRBV19
CDR3 DNA: TGTGCCAGTAGTATGCGGGGGGCTGAAGAGACCCAGTACTTC
CDR3 protein: CASSMRGAEETQYF

clone size: -
J gene: TRBJ1-6
D gene: -
V gene: TRBV9
CDR3 DNA: TGTGCCAGCAGCGGAAGGCGGTTTACCTATAATTCACCCCTCCACTTT
CDR3 protein: CASSGRRFTYNSPLHF

clone size: -
J gene: TRBJ2-1
D gene: -
V gene: TRBV7-2
CDR3 DNA: TGTGCCAGCAGCTTAGTTGGCCGGGTTGAGCAGTTCTTC
CDR3 protein: CASSLVGRVEQFF

clone size: -
J gene: TRBJ1-2
D gene: TRBD1
V gene: TRBV19
CDR3 DNA: TGTGCCAGTAGTCGACAACAGGGGGCTAACTTCTATGGCTACACCTTC
CDR3 protein: CASSRQQGANFYGYTF

clone size: once
J gene: TRBJ1-6
D gene: TRBD1
V gene: TRBV5-6
CDR3 DNA: TGTGCCAGCAGCTTGGGGGGACAGAATTATAATTCACCCCTCCACTTT
CDR3 protein: CASSLGGQNYNSPLHF

clone size: -
J gene: TRBJ1-4
D gene: -
V gene: TRBV2
CDR3 DNA: TGTGCCAGCAGTAGTGATCGGAGTCCTAATGAAAAACTGTTTTTT
CDR3 protein: CASSSDRSPNEKLFF

clone size: -
J gene: TRBJ1-2
D gene: -
V gene: TRBV2
CDR3 DNA: TGTGCCAGCAGTCCCGGCTATGGCTACACCTTC
CDR3 protein: CASSPGYGYTF

clone size: few
J gene: TRBJ1-2
D gene: TRBD1
V gene: TRBV7-2
CDR3 DNA: TGTGCCAGCAGCTTAAGGACAGGGTTAGGCTATGGCTACACCTTC
CDR3 protein: CASSLRTGLGYGYTF

clone size: few
J gene: TRBJ1-5
D gene: -
V gene: TRBV6-5
CDR3 DNA: TGTGCCAGCAGTTCCCTTGGGGGACTGGGCAATCAGCCCCAGCATTTT
CDR3 protein: CASSSLGGLGNQPQHF

clone size: -
J gene: TRBJ1-2
D gene: TRBD1
V gene: TRBV7-9
CDR3 DNA: TGTGCCAGCAGCCCAGGACAGGCTTATGGCTACACCTTC
CDR3 protein: CASSPGQAYGYTF

clone size: -
J gene: TRBJ2-1
D gene: -
V gene: TRBV15
CDR3 DNA: TGTGCCACCAGCAGAGATCCGGGGAACTACAATGAGCAGTTCTTC
CDR3 protein: CATSRDPGNYNEQFF

clone size: -
J gene: TRBJ2-1
D gene: TRBD2
V gene: TRBV6-1
CDR3 DNA: TGTGCCAGCAGTGAACAGAGCGGGGGGAGCTACAATGAGCAGTTCTTC
CDR3 protein: CASSEQSGGSYNEQFF

clone size: -
J gene: TRBJ2-3
D gene: -
V gene: TRBV21-1
CDR3 DNA: TGTGCCAGCAGCGAGACCAGGACTAGCGGGGGGGTCCCAGATACGCAGTATTTT
CDR3 protein: CASSETRTSGGVPDTQYF

clone size: once
J gene: TRBJ2-3
D gene: TRBD2
V gene: TRBV7-2
CDR3 DNA: TGTGCCAGCAGCCCCTGGCGGGGGGCCGGCACAGATACGCAGTATTTT
CDR3 protein: CASSPWRGAGTDTQYF

clone size: once
J gene: TRBJ2-2
D gene: TRBD1
V gene: TRBV2
CDR3 DNA: TGTGCCAGCAGTCCGGGACAGGGGAACACCGGGGAGCTGTTTTTT
CDR3 protein: CASSPGQGNTGELFF

clone size: -
J gene: TRBJ1-6
D gene: -
V gene: TRBV13
CDR3 DNA: TGTGCCAGCAGCTTTCGAGGGCCTTCAAATTCACCCCTCCACTTT
CDR3 protein: CASSFRGPSNSPLHF

clone size: -
J gene: TRBJ1-2
D gene: -
V gene: TRBV18
CDR3 DNA: TGTGCCAGCTCACCAGGACAGAGCTATGGCTACACCTTC
CDR3 protein: CASSPGQSYGYTF

clone size: few
J gene: TRBJ1-2
D gene: TRBD1
V gene: TRBV7-2
CDR3 DNA: TGTGCCAGCAGCTTTCGACAGGGCCCTAACTATGGCTACACCTTC
CDR3 protein: CASSFRQGPNYGYTF

clone size: -
J gene: TRBJ2-7
D gene: TRBD1
V gene: TRBV7-9
CDR3 DNA: TGTGCCAGCAGCCCCATACGGGACAGGCCCTACGAGCAGTACTTC
CDR3 protein: CASSPIRDRPYEQYF

clone size: -
J gene: TRBJ2-5
D gene: TRBD2
V gene: TRBV30
CDR3 DNA: TGTGCCTGGAGTGTACTAGCGGGGGGGTCCAAAGAGACCCAGTACTTC
CDR3 protein: CAWSVLAGGSKETQYF

clone size: -
J gene: TRBJ2-7
D gene: -
V gene: TRBV7-9
CDR3 DNA: TGTGCCAGCAGCTTGAGCCCGGGACAATCCGGCGAGCAGTACTTC
CDR3 protein: CASSLSPGQSGEQYF

clone size: -
J gene: TRBJ2-4
D gene: TRBD1
V gene: TRBV6-1
CDR3 DNA: TGTGCCAGCAGTTTAATCGGGACAGCTAAAAACATTCAGTACTTC
CDR3 protein: CASSLIGTAKNIQYF

clone size: -
J gene: TRBJ1-1
D gene: -
V gene: TRBV6-5
CDR3 DNA: TGTGCCAGCAGTCCGGGGAGGGAGGACACTGAAGCTTTCTTT
CDR3 protein: CASSPGREDTEAFF

clone size: -
J gene: TRBJ1-5
D gene: -
V gene: TRBV6-5
CDR3 DNA: TGTGCCAGCAGTTCTACAGGAAATCAGCCCCAGCATTTT
CDR3 protein: CASSSTGNQPQHF

clone size: -
J gene: TRBJ1-1
D gene: -
V gene: TRBV11-3
CDR3 DNA: TGTGCCAGCAGCCACCGGGGAACGAACACTGAAGCTTTCTTT
CDR3 protein: CASSHRGTNTEAFF

clone size: -
J gene: TRBJ1-2
D gene: -
V gene: TRBV5-5
CDR3 DNA: TGTGCCAGCAGCTTGGGCTTCGCGAAGGTCGGGAGGGAAGGCTACACCTTC
CDR3 protein: CASSLGFAKVGREGYTF